This T cell receptor beta chain is drawn from a study of T cell changes during pregnancy in multiple sclerosis (dated by TCRdb to the late 2010s). General notes on the study: Changes in the T cell repertoire over the course of pregnancy were examined in this study in women with multiple sclerosis.

Library generation was performed with the immunoSEQ multiplex PCR assay. The table comes from immuneACCESS by way of TCRdb, which keeps in-frame sequences with V and J called. Part of the clones is missing from these tables; in studies checked, under half for an unresolved V gene and the rest for unknown reasons. Present in this sample are approximately 31,000 clones, 70% to 90% of which were seen just once. The ten largest clones add up to approximately 6.1% of the sample. This clone was seen once. The specificity of this receptor is unknown. Per-base qualities were not stored, and no clone one base away is much larger. According to the germline V gene (reference sequence), CDR1 reads MNHEY and CDR2 reads SMNVEV. The CDR3 numbers 15 residues from cysteine through phenylalanine. CDR3 DNA only is kept here, 45 bases in frame from base 1. The germline V and J ends show losses of 7 bases and 3 bases respectively, and no gene match explains 6 bases of the junction.

The sequence is built from TRBV27 and TRBJ2-3; TRBD2 aligns with 11 central bases. The sequencing here drew on CD8+ T cells from peripheral blood mononuclear cells, taken in the second trimester of pregnancy. The origin of this receptor is a female donor with multiple sclerosis, enrolled in a pregnancy study. The DNA sequence reads TGTGCCAGCAAACTAGCGGGAGCAAGAACAGATACGCAGTATTTT. Translated, this gives CASKLAGARTDTQYF.